The present TCR beta chain was sequenced within a study of blood T cell repertoires in COVID-19. The method was immunoSEQ multiplex PCR; TCRdb's version includes in-frame clones alone and lacks a portion of them. The top ten clones hold about 15% of a sample with 50,000 or so clones, over 75% of them seen once. The germline V gene encodes CDR1 MNHEY and CDR2 SVGAGI. CDR3 length equals 12 residues. V was clipped by 6 bases and J by 8 bases, with 10 bases between them. The receptor's source is a human donor with active COVID-19. The donor label of this sample is uncertain. Sequenced input: peripheral blood. V gene TRBV6-5 combines with J gene TRBJ1-4; maybe TRBD1 (5 bases). The DNA of the CDR3 is TGTGCCAGCAGCCCGGGGGAGGAAAAACTGTTTTTT. Protein sequence: CASSPGEEKLFF.